These T cell receptor beta chains were read from a single sample in a study of OX40 agonist ivuxolimab in advanced cancers. The table came from immunoSEQ multiplex PCR; TCRdb's copy has only in-frame clones and leaves some out. The table has about 73,000 clones, around 89% seen once. Sequencing used CD4+ or CD8+ T cells sorted from blood, obtained in a trial of the OX40 agonist ivuxolimab. These receptors were collected from an adult with an advanced solid tumor such as melanoma, head and neck, liver or kidney cancer. The CDR3 runs from the conserved cysteine through the conserved F or W. D genes are given only for firm matches. Clone size is stated in some rows and not others, as once, few, many or a class when expanded.

>.|TRBV5-4|.|TRBJ2-7
CASSLSLTSHEQYF
TGTGCCAGCAGCTTGTCTCTAACTTCTCACGAGCAGTACTTC
>TRBD1|TRBV6-5|.|TRBJ2-1
CASRPDRAPGGEQFF
TGTGCCAGCAGACCCGACAGGGCCCCTGGGGGAGAGCAGTTCTTC
>.|TRBV9|.|TRBJ2-5
CASSVGTIQETQYF
TGTGCCAGCAGCGTAGGGACCATACAAGAGACCCAGTACTTC
>.|TRBV9|.|TRBJ2-3
CASSPEGGLTDTQYF
TGTGCCAGCAGCCCAGAGGGGGGACTCACAGATACGCAGTATTTT
>TRBD1|TRBV10-3|.|TRBJ2-7
CASRTGVNEQYF
TGTGCCAGTAGGACAGGGGTCAACGAGCAGTACTTC
>.|TRBV11-2|.|TRBJ2-7
CASSLGIEQYF
TGTGCCAGCAGCTTGGGGATCGAGCAGTACTTC
>.|TRBV19|.|TRBJ1-5
CASRRQGGSNQPQHF
TGTGCCAGTAGGCGGCAAGGAGGGAGCAATCAGCCCCAGCATTTT
>TRBD2|TRBV7-9|.|TRBJ2-3
CASSTHPRTSSGQYF
TGTGCCAGCAGCACCCACCCCCGGACTAGCTCAGGGCAGTATTTT
>.|TRBV19|few|TRBJ1-1
CASSSRQRNTEAFF
TGTGCCAGTAGCTCCCGACAGCGGAACACTGAAGCTTTCTTT
>.|TRBV7-9|.|TRBJ2-7
CASSPGELAYEQYF
TGTGCCAGCAGCCCAGGGGAACTAGCCTACGAGCAGTACTTC
>TRBD2|TRBV7-2|.|TRBJ2-7
CASSLGLAGKTYEQYF
TGTGCCAGCAGCTTAGGTTTAGCGGGGAAAACCTACGAGCAGTACTTC
>.|TRBV28|.|TRBJ1-5
CASSWGASNQPQHF
TGTGCCAGCAGTTGGGGGGCCAGCAATCAGCCCCAGCATTTT
>.|TRBV27|.|TRBJ1-2
CASRRTAPNYGYTF
TGTGCCAGCAGGAGGACAGCCCCTAACTATGGCTACACCTTC
>.|TRBV30|.|TRBJ2-7
CASDGGVGWEQYF
TGTGCCTCAGACGGGGGCGTGGGGTGGGAGCAGTACTTC
>.|TRBV9|.|TRBJ1-4
CASSVGGDSNEKLFF
TGTGCCAGCAGCGTAGGTGGGGATTCTAATGAAAAACTGTTTTTT
>.|TRBV13|.|TRBJ1-4
CASSLGMEKTNEKLFF
TGTGCCAGCAGCTTAGGCATGGAAAAAACTAATGAAAAACTGTTTTTT
>.|TRBV10-1|.|TRBJ2-3
CASSETIGFSSTDTQYF
TGCGCCAGCAGTGAGACAATAGGGTTTTCTAGCACAGATACGCAGTATTTT
>.|TRBV5-6|once|TRBJ2-1
CASSFSRQSGYEQFF
TGTGCCAGCAGCTTCTCAAGACAGTCCGGATATGAGCAGTTCTTC
>.|TRBV19|once|TRBJ2-1
CASSISSGGHNEQFF
TGTGCCAGTAGTATTTCAAGCGGAGGACACAATGAGCAGTTCTTC
>.|TRBV7-8|.|TRBJ2-6
CASTPPGANVLTF
TGTGCCAGCACCCCCCCTGGGGCCAACGTCCTGACTTTC
>.|TRBV6-4|.|TRBJ2-7
CASSEYFGPPNHEQYF
TGTGCCAGCAGTGAATATTTTGGGCCACCAAACCACGAGCAGTACTTC
>.|TRBV9|.|TRBJ1-2
CASSAGVTRGYTF
TGTGCCAGTTCGGCGGGGGTAACGCGTGGCTACACCTTC
>.|TRBV4-1|.|TRBJ2-1
CASSHPGGPQNEQFF
TGCGCCAGCAGCCACCCCGGAGGGCCTCAGAATGAGCAGTTCTTC
>.|TRBV14|.|TRBJ2-1
CASSQDAGNEQFF
TGTGCCAGCAGCCAAGATGCGGGCAATGAGCAGTTCTTC
>TRBD1|TRBV10-3|.|TRBJ1-1
CAISNSQGARTEAFF
TGTGCCATCAGTAACTCACAGGGGGCCAGAACTGAAGCTTTCTTT
>TRBD2|TRBV9|.|TRBJ2-3
CASSVGGADTQYF
TGTGCCAGCAGCGTCGGGGGGGCAGATACGCAGTATTTT
>TRBD1|TRBV9|.|TRBJ2-7
CASNWTGAYEQYF
TGTGCCAGCAACTGGACAGGGGCCTACGAGCAGTACTTC
>.|TRBV14|.|TRBJ2-3
CASSQSPSDTQYF
TGTGCCAGCAGCCAGTCCCCTTCAGATACGCAGTATTTT
>.|TRBV27|.|TRBJ1-2
CASSLGGDSGYTF
TGTGCCAGCAGTTTGGGGGGAGATAGCGGCTACACCTTC
>.|TRBV30|.|TRBJ2-7
CAWSVSYEQYF
TGTGCCTGGAGTGTTTCCTACGAGCAGTACTTC
>.|TRBV27|.|TRBJ2-7
CASSFKGPHEQYF
TGTGCCAGCAGTTTTAAGGGGCCCCACGAGCAGTACTTC
>.|TRBV5-8|.|TRBJ2-7
CASRPISYEQYF
TGTGCCAGCAGGCCAATCTCCTACGAGCAGTACTTC
>TRBD2|TRBV6-5|.|TRBJ2-1
CASSYSSGVAGGEQFF
TGTGCCAGCAGTTACTCCTCAGGAGTAGCGGGAGGTGAGCAGTTCTTC
>.|TRBV13|once|TRBJ2-6
CASSLGGLSGANVLTF
TGTGCCAGCAGCTTAGGCGGCCTCTCTGGGGCCAACGTCCTGACTTTC
>.|TRBV23-1|.|TRBJ2-7
CASIYQPIGQNYEQYF
TGCGCCAGCATATATCAACCAATCGGACAAAACTACGAGCAGTACTTC
>TRBD2|TRBV27|.|TRBJ2-7
CASTGLAGGREQYF
TGTGCCAGCACCGGACTAGCGGGGGGGCGCGAGCAGTACTTC
>.|TRBV19|.|TRBJ1-2
CASSPQPAYGYTF
TGTGCCAGTAGTCCCCAACCCGCATATGGCTACACCTTC